This TCR beta chain derives from a study of T-cell reconstitution after alpha-beta-depleted transplantation in children. This clonotype has a handful of counts. Its antigen remains unidentified. The CDR3 contains 15 residues. Germline assignment: CDR1 SGHNT and CDR2 YYREEE (reference sequence). V trimming: 6 bases; J trimming: 3 bases; junction bases outside the gene matches: 3. Unique molecular identifiers were built into the TCRbeta library. TCRdb redid the calling of the PCR reads with MiXCR, one entry per CDR3 protein. This table has fewer than 35,000 distinct CDR3 sequences, about a sixth appearing once. Study findings and constraints: Diversity of TCRbeta at day 60 was high in some patients, arising from surviving recipient T cells and thymic progenitors. Alpha-beta T cells present about two months after transplant were reported to originate from several hundred expanded graft clones. One year after transplant, T-cell counts and diversity came mostly from newly produced T cells.

Sequencing used PBMCs, mostly from graft donor cells, obtained 60 days after TCRalphabeta/CD19-depleted stem cell transplant. The chain joins TRBV5-4 to TRBJ1-6; 10 bases map to TRBD1. The receptor's source is a male patient aged 2-15 years who had a stem cell transplant for acute lymphoblastic leukemia, so the T cells may come from the graft donor. The CDR3 nucleotides read TGTGCCAGCAATGGGGACAGGGGCTATAATTCACCCCTCCACTTT. Amino acid sequence: CASNGDRGYNSPLHF.